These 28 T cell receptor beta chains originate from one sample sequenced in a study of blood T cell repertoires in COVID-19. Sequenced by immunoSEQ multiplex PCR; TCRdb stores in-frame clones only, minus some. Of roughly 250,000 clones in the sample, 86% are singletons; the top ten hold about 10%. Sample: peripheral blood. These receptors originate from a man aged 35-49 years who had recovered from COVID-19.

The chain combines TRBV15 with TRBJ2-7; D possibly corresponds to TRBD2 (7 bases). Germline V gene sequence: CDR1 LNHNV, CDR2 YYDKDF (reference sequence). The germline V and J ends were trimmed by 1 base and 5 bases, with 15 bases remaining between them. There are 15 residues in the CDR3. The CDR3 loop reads CATSRVGGGVHEQYF. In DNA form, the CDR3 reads TGTGCCACCAGCAGAGTGGGGGGGGGCGTCCACGAGCAGTACTTC.

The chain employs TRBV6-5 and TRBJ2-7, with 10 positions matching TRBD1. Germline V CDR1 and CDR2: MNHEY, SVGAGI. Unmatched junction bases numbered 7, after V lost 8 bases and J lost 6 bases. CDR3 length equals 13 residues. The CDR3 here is CASRPTGGLEQYF. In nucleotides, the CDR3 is TGTGCCAGCCGACCGACAGGGGGCCTCGAGCAGTACTTC.

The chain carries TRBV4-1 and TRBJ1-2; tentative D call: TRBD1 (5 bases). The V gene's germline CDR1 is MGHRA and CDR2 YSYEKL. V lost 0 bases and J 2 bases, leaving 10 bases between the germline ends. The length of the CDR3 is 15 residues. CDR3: CASSQDSRANYGYTF. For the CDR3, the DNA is TGCGCCAGCAGCCAAGATTCCAGGGCCAACTATGGCTACACCTTC.

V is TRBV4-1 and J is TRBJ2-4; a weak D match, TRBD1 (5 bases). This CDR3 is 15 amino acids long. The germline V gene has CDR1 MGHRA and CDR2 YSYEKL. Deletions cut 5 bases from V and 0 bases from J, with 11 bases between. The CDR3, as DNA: TGCGCCAGCAGCGACAGAGTACTAGCCAAAAACATTCAGTACTTC. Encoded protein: CASSDRVLAKNIQYF.

For the CDR3, the DNA is TGTGCCAGTAGCACGGGACTCTTTGAGCAGTTCTTC. This gives the protein CASSTGLFEQFF. V usage is TRBV19 and J usage is TRBJ2-1, with TRBD2 as a possible D gene (6 bases). Germline CDR1 is LNHDA and CDR2 is SQIVND (reference sequence). V lost 6 bases, J lost 9 bases, and 12 bases lay in between. CDR3 size: 12 residues. Using reference TRBV19 and TRBJ2-1 for the parts outside the CDR3, the full variable domain is DGGITQSPKYLFRKEGQNVTLSCEQNLNHDAMYWYRQDPGQGLRLIYYSQIVNDFQKGDIAEGYSVSREKKESFPLTVTSAQKNPTAFYLCASSTGLFEQFFGPGTRLTVL.

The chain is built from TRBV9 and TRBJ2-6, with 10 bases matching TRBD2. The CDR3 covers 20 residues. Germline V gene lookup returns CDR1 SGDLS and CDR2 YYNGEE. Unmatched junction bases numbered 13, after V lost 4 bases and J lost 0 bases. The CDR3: CASSPGWESGRASGANVLTF. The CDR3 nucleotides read TGTGCCAGCAGCCCCGGTTGGGAAAGCGGGAGGGCCTCTGGGGCCAACGTCCTGACTTTC.

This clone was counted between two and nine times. CDR3 nucleotides: TGTGCCAGCAGCCAAGATCTCCCCGGGGAGCTGTTTTTT. This sequence encodes CASSQDLPGELFF. This rearrangement joins TRBV3-1 (or the pseudogene TRBV3-2) to TRBJ2-2; D gene ambiguous. The CDR3 has 13 residues. V was clipped by 0 bases and J by 6 bases, with 5 bases between them. CDR1 LGHDT and CDR2 YNNKEL come from the germline V gene (reference sequence).

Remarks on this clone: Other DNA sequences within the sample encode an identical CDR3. As DNA, the CDR3 is TGTGCCAGCAGCGTGGGCGGGGCAGCCTACGAGCAGTACTTC. Translated, it gives CASSVGGAAYEQYF. V is TRBV9 and J is TRBJ2-7; possible D gene TRBD2, 6 bases. The CDR3 covers 14 residues. Deletions cut 2 bases from V and 2 bases from J, with 11 bases between. The germline V gene encodes CDR1 SGDLS and CDR2 YYNGEE. Together with reference TRBV9 and TRBJ2-7, the CDR3 gives the full variable domain: DSGVTQTPKHLITATGQRVTLRCSPRSGDLSVYWYQQSLDQGLQFLIQYYNGEERAKGNILERFSAQQFPDLHSELNLSSLELGDSALYFCASSVGGAAYEQYFGPGTRLTVT.

The chain's CDR3 is CASSQGETYEKLFF. Here the CDR3 DNA reads TGTGCCAGCAGTCAAGGAGAAACCTATGAAAAACTGTTTTTT. This chain joins TRBV6-2 or TRBV6-3 and TRBJ1-4, with D uncertain. CDR3 length equals 14 residues. The V end lost 5 bases, the J end lost 6 bases, and 13 bases lay between the germline ends. Per the germline V gene, CDR1 is MNHEY and CDR2 is SVGEGT.

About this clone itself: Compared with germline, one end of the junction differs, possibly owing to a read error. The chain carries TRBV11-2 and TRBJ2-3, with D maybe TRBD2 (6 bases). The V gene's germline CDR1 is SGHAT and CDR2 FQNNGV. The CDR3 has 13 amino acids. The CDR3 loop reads CASSLAMADTQYF. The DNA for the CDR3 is TGTGCCAGCAGCCTAGCGATGGCAGATACGCAATATTTT.

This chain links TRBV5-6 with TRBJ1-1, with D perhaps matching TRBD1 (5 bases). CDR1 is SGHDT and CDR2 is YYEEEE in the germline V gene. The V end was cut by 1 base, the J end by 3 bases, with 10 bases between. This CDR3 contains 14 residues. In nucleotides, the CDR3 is TGTGCCAGCAGCTTGTTCGGAGGGGACACTGAAGCTTTCTTT. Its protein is CASSLFGGDTEAFF.

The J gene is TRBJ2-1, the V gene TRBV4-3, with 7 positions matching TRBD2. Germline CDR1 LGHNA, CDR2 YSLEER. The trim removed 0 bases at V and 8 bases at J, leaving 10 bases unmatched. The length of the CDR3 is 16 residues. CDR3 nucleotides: TGCGCCAGCAGCCAAGATCCGGGACTACCCTCCGATGAGCAGTTCTTC. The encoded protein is CASSQDPGLPSDEQFF.

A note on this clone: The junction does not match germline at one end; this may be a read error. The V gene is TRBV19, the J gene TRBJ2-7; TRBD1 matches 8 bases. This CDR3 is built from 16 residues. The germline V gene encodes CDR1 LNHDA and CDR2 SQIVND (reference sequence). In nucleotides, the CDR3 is TGTGCCAGTACCGCCCACCGACAGGGGCCCTCCCACGAGCAGTACTTC. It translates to CASTAHRQGPSHEQYF.

DNA of the CDR3: TGTGCCAGCAGTGCAGGGTACTCACCCCTCCACTTT. It encodes CASSAGYSPLHF. The chain recombines TRBV2 with TRBJ1-6; perhaps TRBD1 as D (5 bases). The CDR3 runs 12 residues. The V and J ends lost 4 bases and 10 bases respectively, with 8 bases between them. From germline, CDR1 is SNHLY and CDR2 FYNNEI.

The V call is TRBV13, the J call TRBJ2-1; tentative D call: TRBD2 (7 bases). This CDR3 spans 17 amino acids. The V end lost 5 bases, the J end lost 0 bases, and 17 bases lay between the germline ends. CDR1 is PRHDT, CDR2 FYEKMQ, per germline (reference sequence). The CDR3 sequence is CASSEGGGVSSYNEQFF. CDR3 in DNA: TGTGCCAGCAGCGAGGGAGGGGGGGTTAGCTCCTACAATGAGCAGTTCTTC.

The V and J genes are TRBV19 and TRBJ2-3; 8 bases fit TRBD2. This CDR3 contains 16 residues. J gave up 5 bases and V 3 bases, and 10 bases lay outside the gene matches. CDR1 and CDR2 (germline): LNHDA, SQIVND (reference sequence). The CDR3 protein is CASSIFSGGAVDTQYF. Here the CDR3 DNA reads TGTGCCAGTAGTATCTTTTCGGGGGGGGCAGTAGATACGCAGTATTTT.

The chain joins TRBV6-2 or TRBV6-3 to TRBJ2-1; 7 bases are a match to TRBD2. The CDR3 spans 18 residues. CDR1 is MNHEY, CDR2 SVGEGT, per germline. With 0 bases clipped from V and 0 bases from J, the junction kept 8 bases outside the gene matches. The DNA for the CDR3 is TGTGCCAGCAGTTACTCGAGACTAGCAGACAGCTCCTACAATGAGCAGTTCTTC. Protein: CASSYSRLADSSYNEQFF.

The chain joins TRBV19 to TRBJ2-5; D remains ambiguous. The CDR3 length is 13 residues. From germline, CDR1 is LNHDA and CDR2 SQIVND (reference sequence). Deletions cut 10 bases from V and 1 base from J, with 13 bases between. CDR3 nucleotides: TGTGCCACCGCCATGCGAAGCCAAGAGACCCAGTACTTC. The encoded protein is CATAMRSQETQYF.

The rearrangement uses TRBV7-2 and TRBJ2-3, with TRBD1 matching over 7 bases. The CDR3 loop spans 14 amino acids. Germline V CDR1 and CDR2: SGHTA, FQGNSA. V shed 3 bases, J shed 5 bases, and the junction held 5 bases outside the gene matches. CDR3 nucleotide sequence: TGTGCCAGCAGCTTCGACAGGGCGCAAGATACGCAGTATTTT. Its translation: CASSFDRAQDTQYF.

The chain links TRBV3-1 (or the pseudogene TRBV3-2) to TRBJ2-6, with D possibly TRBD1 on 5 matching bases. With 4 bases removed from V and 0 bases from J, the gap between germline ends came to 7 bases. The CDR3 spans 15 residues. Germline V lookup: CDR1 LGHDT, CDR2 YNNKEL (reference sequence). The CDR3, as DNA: TGTGCCAGCAGCCTAGACAGCTCTGGGGCCAACGTCCTGACTTTC. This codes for CASSLDSSGANVLTF.

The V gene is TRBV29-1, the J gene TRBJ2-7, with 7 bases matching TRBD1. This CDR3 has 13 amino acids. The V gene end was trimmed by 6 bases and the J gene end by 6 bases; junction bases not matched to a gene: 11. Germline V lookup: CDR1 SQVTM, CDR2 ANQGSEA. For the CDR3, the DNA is TGCAGCGTACGCACCACAGGGGTTCCCGAGCAGTACTTC. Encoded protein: CSVRTTGVPEQYF.

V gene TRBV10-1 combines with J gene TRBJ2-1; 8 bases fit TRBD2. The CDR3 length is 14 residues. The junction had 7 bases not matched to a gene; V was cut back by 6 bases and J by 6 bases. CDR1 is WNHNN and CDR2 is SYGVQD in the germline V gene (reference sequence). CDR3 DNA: TGCGCCAGCAGACCCGGGGGGGCGTCCAATGAGCAGTTCTTC. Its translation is CASRPGGASNEQFF.

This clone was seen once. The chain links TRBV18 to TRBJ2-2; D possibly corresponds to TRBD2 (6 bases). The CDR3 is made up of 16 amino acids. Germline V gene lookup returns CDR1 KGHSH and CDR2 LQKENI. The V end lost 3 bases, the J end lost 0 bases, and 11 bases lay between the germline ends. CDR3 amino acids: CASSPLAFANTGELFF. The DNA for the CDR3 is TGTGCCAGCTCACCCCTAGCGTTCGCGAACACCGGGGAGCTGTTTTTT.

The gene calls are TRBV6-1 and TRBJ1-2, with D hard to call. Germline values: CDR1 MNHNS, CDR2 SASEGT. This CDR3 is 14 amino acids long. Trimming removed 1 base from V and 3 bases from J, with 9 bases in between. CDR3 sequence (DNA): TGTGCCAGCAGTGAAGGTATGACTCACTATGGCTACACCTTC. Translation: CASSEGMTHYGYTF.

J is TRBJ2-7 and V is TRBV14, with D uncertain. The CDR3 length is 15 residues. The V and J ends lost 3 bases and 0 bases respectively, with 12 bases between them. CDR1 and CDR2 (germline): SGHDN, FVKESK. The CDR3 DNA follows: TGTGCCAGCAGCCAGTATCGCGGATCCTCCTACGAGCAGTACTTC. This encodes CASSQYRGSSYEQYF.

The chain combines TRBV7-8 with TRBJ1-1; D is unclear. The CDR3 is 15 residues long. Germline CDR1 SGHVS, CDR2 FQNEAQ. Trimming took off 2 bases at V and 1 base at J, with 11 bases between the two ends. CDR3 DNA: TGTGCCAGCAGCTTAAACCTGGCTGCGAACACTGAAGCTTTCTTT. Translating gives CASSLNLAANTEAFF.

The CDR3 loop reads CASSSGTGSQYF. The CDR3 nucleotides read TGTGCCAGCAGCTCCGGGACAGGGTCTCAGTATTTT. The chain joins TRBV7-9 to TRBJ2-3; TRBD1 matches at 9 bases. Per germline, CDR1 SEHNR and CDR2 FQNEAQ (reference sequence). V was clipped by 4 bases and J by 12 bases; unmatched bases: 5. There are 12 residues in the CDR3.

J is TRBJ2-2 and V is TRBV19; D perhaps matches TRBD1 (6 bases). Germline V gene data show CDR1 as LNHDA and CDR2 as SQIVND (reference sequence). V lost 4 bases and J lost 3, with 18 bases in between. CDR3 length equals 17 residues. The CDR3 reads CASSSHPGHQDTGELFF. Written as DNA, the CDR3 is TGTGCCAGTAGTAGCCACCCGGGACACCAGGACACCGGGGAGCTGTTTTTT. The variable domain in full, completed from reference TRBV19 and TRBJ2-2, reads DGGITQSPKYLFRKEGQNVTLSCEQNLNHDAMYWYRQDPGQGLRLIYYSQIVNDFQKGDIAEGYSVSREKKESFPLTVTSAQKNPTAFYLCASSSHPGHQDTGELFFGEGSRLTVL.